The TCR beta chain described here comes from a study of technical replicates of blood from a handful of donors. Using immunoSEQ multiplex PCR, the repertoire was profiled, and TCRdb retains in-frame clones only, with some absent. The sample holds some 70,000 clones, approximately 90% seen once. The CDR3 contains 15 residues. Germline lookup yields CDR1 LGHNA and CDR2 YSLEER. Trimming pared 0 bases from V and 5 bases from J, leaving 13 bases between. The TCR comes from a human donor in good health. Some clones in this sample may be carry-over from other donors' samples. The sample was PBMCs. The chain joins TRBV4-3 to TRBJ1-1; tentatively, D is TRBD1 (6 bases). CDR3 sequence reads: CASSQDLPGETEAFF. CDR3 in DNA: TGCGCCAGCAGCCAAGATCTCCCAGGGGAAACTGAAGCTTTCTTT.